A selection of T cell receptor beta chains follows, all from one sample in a study of OX40 agonist ivuxolimab in advanced cancers. TCRdb's copy holds only in-frame clones and misses some; the assay was immunoSEQ multiplex PCR. The sample has 9,500 to 15,000 clones; around 80% are singletons. The material was CD4+ or CD8+ T cells sorted from blood, obtained in a trial of the OX40 agonist ivuxolimab. The receptors stem from an adult with an advanced solid tumor such as melanoma, head and neck, liver or kidney cancer. Each CDR3 is given with its conserved first and last residue. The order of the fields is V gene, J gene, clone size, D gene, CDR3 DNA, CDR3 protein. D genes are given only for firm matches. Expanded clones are given a class, and other clones once, few, many or no size at all.

TRBV28	TRBJ2-5	.	.	TGTGCCAGCACCCCACGGGAAGGGGGATCAAGAGAGACCCAGTACTTC	CASTPREGGSRETQYF
TRBV9	TRBJ2-3	once	.	TGTGCCAGCAGCGTAGTTGGGGAGGAGTCAGATACGCAGTATTTT	CASSVVGEESDTQYF
TRBV29-1	TRBJ2-3	.	.	TGCAGCGTTGAGGGGGCGGAGCGCATTCCAGATACGCAGTATTTT	CSVEGAERIPDTQYF
TRBV5-6	TRBJ2-7	.	.	TGTGCCAGCAGCTTAGCGGCGAGGGACGAGCAGTACTTC	CASSLAARDEQYF
TRBV6-6	TRBJ1-1	.	.	TGTGCCAGCAGTTACGGGGACACTGAAGCTTTCTTT	CASSYGDTEAFF
TRBV27	TRBJ2-7	.	TRBD2	TGTGCCAGCAGTTCCAATAGCGGGAGCTCCTACGAGCAGTACTTC	CASSSNSGSSYEQYF
TRBV5-4	TRBJ2-5	few	.	TGTGCCAGCAGCCCTAAGGGGCGGCAAGATGGGGAGACCCAGTACTTC	CASSPKGRQDGETQYF
TRBV30	TRBJ2-5	.	TRBD2	TGTGCCTGGAGAAAAATCGGACTAGCCCGGTACCAAGAGACCCAGTACTTC	CAWRKIGLARYQETQYF
TRBV7-6	TRBJ2-3	.	.	TGTGCCAGCAGCTTAGCGCGGACAGATACGCAGTATTTT	CASSLARTDTQYF
TRBV7-9	TRBJ2-1	.	.	TGTGCCAGCAGCTCCCCTAACCCCTTGGCGGGCTCCTACAATGAGCAGTTCTTC	CASSSPNPLAGSYNEQFF
TRBV28	TRBJ1-5	.	TRBD1	TGTGCCAGCAGTTTGGGACAGGGTTACCGTCAGCCCCAGCATTTT	CASSLGQGYRQPQHF
TRBV7-3	TRBJ1-2	.	TRBD1	TGTGCCAGCAGCCTCGGGACAGGGCCGAATGGCTACACCTTC	CASSLGTGPNGYTF
TRBV7-9	TRBJ1-1	medium-sized	.	TGTGCCAGCAGCCCAGTCTTGGGCGACACTGAAGCTTTCTTT	CASSPVLGDTEAFF
TRBV9	TRBJ2-5	.	.	TGTGCCAGCAGTGGCGCCGGGCCCCAAGAGACCCAGTACTTC	CASSGAGPQETQYF
TRBV9	TRBJ2-1	.	TRBD2	TGTGCCAGCAGCCCCGACCTAGCGGACTCCTACAATGAGCAGTTCTTC	CASSPDLADSYNEQFF
TRBV20-1	TRBJ2-1	.	TRBD2	TGCAGTAGCGGGAGGTCAAATGAGCAGTTCTTC	CSSGRSNEQFF
TRBV28	TRBJ1-1	.	TRBD1	TGTGCCAGCAGTTTATCCAGGGGGTTGAACACTGAAGCTTTCTTT	CASSLSRGLNTEAFF
TRBV5-6	TRBJ2-7	few	.	TGTGCCAGCAGCTTGGGAGGAGATTTCTACGAGCAGTACTTC	CASSLGGDFYEQYF
TRBV6-4	TRBJ2-1	.	TRBD2	TGTGCCAGCAGCTTAGCGGGAGAGTCAAATGAGCAGTTCTTC	CASSLAGESNEQFF
TRBV5-4	TRBJ2-7	.	TRBD2	TGTGCCAGCAGCGGGACTACCTACGAGCAGTACTTC	CASSGTTYEQYF
TRBV6-4	TRBJ2-3	.	TRBD2	TGTGCCAGCAGTGACGAAGCGGGAGGGAGCACAGATACGCAGTATTTT	CASSDEAGGSTDTQYF
TRBV4-1	TRBJ2-5	.	TRBD1	TGCGCCAGCAGCCAGGATGGGACAGGTGCTAAAGAGACCCAGTACTTC	CASSQDGTGAKETQYF
TRBV6-5	TRBJ2-7	.	TRBD1	TGTGCCAGCAGTCAGGGACAGGGGGCGGGCGAGCAGTACTTC	CASSQGQGAGEQYF
TRBV6-5	TRBJ2-7	.	.	TGTGCCAGCAGTTACTCTCGTGGGGAGCAGTACTTC	CASSYSRGEQYF
TRBV27	TRBJ2-7	.	.	TGTGCCAGCAGTTTCCGGATCCGGGACCCACGCTACGAGCAGTACTTC	CASSFRIRDPRYEQYF
TRBV19	TRBJ2-1	.	TRBD1	TGTGCCAGCAGGGGGTCCTACAATGAGCAGTTCTTC	CASRGSYNEQFF
TRBV7-2	TRBJ2-1	.	TRBD2	TGTGCCAGCAGCACGGGACTAGCGGGCCCAAATGAGCAGTTCTTC	CASSTGLAGPNEQFF
TRBV19	TRBJ2-2	.	.	TGTGCCAGTAGCGGTGTGACCGGGGAGCTGTTTTTT	CASSGVTGELFF
TRBV6-5	TRBJ2-7	.	.	TGTGCCAGCAGTTACCTCGGGCAAATGGGCTACGAGCAGTACTTC	CASSYLGQMGYEQYF
TRBV9	TRBJ2-2	.	.	TGTGCCAGCAGCGTAGTAACAGGGCCCACCGGGGAGCTGTTTTTT	CASSVVTGPTGELFF
TRBV29-1	TRBJ2-2	.	.	TGCAGCGTTGATCAGGGGACGAACACCGGGGAGCTGTTTTTT	CSVDQGTNTGELFF
TRBV14	TRBJ2-1	.	.	TGTGCCAGCAGCCAAGTGGGCGGGAACTCCTACAATGAGCAGTTCTTC	CASSQVGGNSYNEQFF
TRBV28	TRBJ2-3	.	.	TGTGCCAGCAGTTTAGAAGGACCAGATACGCAGTATTTT	CASSLEGPDTQYF
TRBV9	TRBJ1-3	.	.	TGTGCCAGCAGCGGAACAGAAAACACCATATATTTT	CASSGTENTIYF
TRBV28	TRBJ2-2	.	TRBD2	TGTGCCAGCAGTACCCCGACTAGCGGGAGTTCCGGGGAGCTGTTTTTT	CASSTPTSGSSGELFF
TRBV7-9	TRBJ2-7	few	.	TGTGCCAGCAGCTTTGCAGGGGACTACGAGCAGTACTTC	CASSFAGDYEQYF
TRBV28	TRBJ1-2	.	.	TGTGCCAGCAGTTCCCAACTGGGCAGCCCTTATGGCTACACCTTC	CASSSQLGSPYGYTF
TRBV5-1	TRBJ1-3	few	.	TGCGCCAGCAGCTTGCATTTTTTGGGGTCAGGAAACACCATATATTTT	CASSLHFLGSGNTIYF
TRBV27	TRBJ1-5	.	.	TGTGCCAGCAGTTTCGGTTTTGGGGCGGGGGGCAATCAGCCCCAGCATTTT	CASSFGFGAGGNQPQHF
TRBV7-9	TRBJ2-1	.	.	TGTGCCAGCAGCGGGATCCCAGCCAATGAGCAGTTCTTC	CASSGIPANEQFF
TRBV28	TRBJ2-1	.	TRBD2	TGTGCCAGCAGTTCCCCGATTAGCGGGAGGGCCTACAATGAGCAGTTCTTC	CASSSPISGRAYNEQFF
TRBV28	TRBJ2-3	.	TRBD2	TGTGCCAGCAGTTTAGGTAGCGGGAGGGGCTCAGATACGCAGTATTTT	CASSLGSGRGSDTQYF
TRBV5-5	TRBJ2-6	once	.	TGTGCCAGCAGCCCGGGACTCCGCGGGGCCAACGTCCTGACTTTC	CASSPGLRGANVLTF
TRBV27	TRBJ1-1	.	.	TGTGCCAGCAGTTTAGGCCCCAACATGAACACTGAAGCTTTCTTT	CASSLGPNMNTEAFF
TRBV7-2	TRBJ2-7	.	TRBD1	TGTGCCAGCAGCTCGGCAGGGGGTGACGAGCAGTACTTC	CASSSAGGDEQYF
TRBV7-9	TRBJ2-7	few	.	TGTGCCAGCAGCGATGGACTCGATATCTACGAGCAGTACTTC	CASSDGLDIYEQYF
TRBV19	TRBJ1-3	once	.	TGTGCCAGTAGCCCACTGGTATCGGGAAACACCATATATTTT	CASSPLVSGNTIYF
TRBV27	TRBJ2-7	.	TRBD2	TGTGCCAGCAGTTTACTCGCGGGAGGGCGCTACGAGCAGTACTTC	CASSLLAGGRYEQYF
TRBV27	TRBJ2-7	few	.	TGTGCCAGCAGTTTGGGGCAGAAAGCTACGAGCGAGCAGTACTTC	CASSLGQKATSEQYF
TRBV28	TRBJ2-3	.	.	TGTGCCAGCGACTCAGGGAATCCAACGCAGTATTTT	CASDSGNPTQYF
TRBV5-4	TRBJ2-2	.	.	TGTGCCAGCAGCCTCACCGACACCGGGGAGCTGTTTTTT	CASSLTDTGELFF